This T cell receptor (beta chain) was identified in a study of cytomegalovirus exposure and HLA in healthy donors. Study results and limitations: TCR beta V segments were, for the most part, productive about 87% or about 30% of the time in an earlier analysis.

Comment on this clone: No antigen is known for it. Other DNA variants within this sample encode the same CDR3.

PCR was performed using 60 Vbeta and 13 Jbeta primers. TCRdb's copy holds only in-frame clones and misses some; the assay was immunoSEQ multiplex PCR. The profile shows 200,000 to 300,000 clones, approximately 80% of them singletons. Per germline, CDR1 SGHNT and CDR2 YENEEA. The CDR3 spans 15 residues. The V end lost 1 base, the J end lost 0 bases, and 6 bases lay between the germline ends. The receptor's source is a woman aged 55-70 years in good health and CMV-seropositive. The V call is TRBV11-3, the J call TRBJ2-2; D is uncertain. Sequenced sample: PBMCs. The CDR3 reads CASSLGGTNTGELFF. CDR3 bases: TGTGCCAGCAGCTTAGGCGGTACGAACACCGGGGAGCTGTTTTTT.